What follows describes a single T cell receptor beta chain. Original handling: Nucleated cell number was recorded as an estimate derived from reference gene primer amplification. Sequencing was performed with immunoSEQ multiplex PCR; in TCRdb, only in-frame clones are kept and a portion is missing. V and J calls and clone size are given by that table; D and trimming were obtained from the DNA. Found here are 130,000 to 150,000 clones, roughly four fifths of them singletons; the top ten hold over 10%. Looked up from germline, CDR1 is SEHNR and CDR2 is FQNEAQ (reference sequence). V lost 1 base, J lost 0 bases, and 13 bases lay in between. CDR3 size: 16 residues. This entry comes from a study of blood T cell repertoires in COVID-19. Study information: Donors in the United States, Italy and Spain gave samples during acute or convalescent COVID-19.

The chain joins TRBV7-9 to TRBJ2-7; possible D gene TRBD1, 6 bases. Sequencing input: peripheral blood. The receptor was isolated from an elderly man with acute or convalescent COVID-19. CDR3 nucleotides: TGTGCCAGCAGCTTAGTGGTGACAGGAAGCTCCTACGAGCAGTACTTC. Translated: CASSLVVTGSSYEQYF.